This TCR beta chain is drawn from a study of T cell repertoires in aging, cancer and after chemotherapy. Background on the study: Paired samples before and after chemotherapy came from chronic lymphocytic leukemia patients on fludarabine- or bendamustine-based regimens.

TCR beta rearrangements were amplified from peripheral blood genomic DNA. Study conclusions and caveats: Healthy donors lost TCR diversity with age mainly through richness, cancer patients through richness and evenness.

Rearranged V-D-J TRB sequences were amplified with a mixed TRB-A/B primer pool. TCRdb called the multiplex PCR reads again in MiXCR, with one record for every CDR3 protein. Of about 3,200 distinct CDR3 sequences in the sample, about a fifth are singletons; the top ten hold about two fifths. This clonotype qualifies as medium-sized. Antigen unknown. The receptor was derived from a human donor with a blood cancer. The sequencing sample was made of blood.

The CDR3 loop reads CASSTVGRTDTQYF. Written as DNA, the CDR3 is TGTGCCAGTAGTACCGTGGGTCGAACAGATACGCAGTATTTT. The V gene is TRBV19, the J gene TRBJ2-3; D gene ambiguous. CDR3 length: 14 amino acids. The germline CDR1 and CDR2 sequences are LNHDA and SQIVND (reference sequence). The germline V and J ends were trimmed by 4 bases and 3 bases, with 11 bases remaining between them.